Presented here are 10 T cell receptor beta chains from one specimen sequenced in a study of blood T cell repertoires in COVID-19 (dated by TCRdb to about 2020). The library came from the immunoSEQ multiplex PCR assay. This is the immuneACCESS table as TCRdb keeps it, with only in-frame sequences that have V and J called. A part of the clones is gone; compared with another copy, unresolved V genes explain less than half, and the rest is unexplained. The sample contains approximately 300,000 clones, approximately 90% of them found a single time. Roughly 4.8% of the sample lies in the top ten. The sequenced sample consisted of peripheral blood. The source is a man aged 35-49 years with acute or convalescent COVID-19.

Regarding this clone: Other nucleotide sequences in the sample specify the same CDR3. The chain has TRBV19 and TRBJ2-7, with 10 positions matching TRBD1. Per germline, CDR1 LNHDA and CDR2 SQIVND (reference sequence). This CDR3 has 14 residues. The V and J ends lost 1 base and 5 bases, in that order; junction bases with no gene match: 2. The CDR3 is CASSIGQGANEQYF. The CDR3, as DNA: TGTGCCAGTAGTATAGGACAGGGGGCGAACGAGCAGTACTTC.

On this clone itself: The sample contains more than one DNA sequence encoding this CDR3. The CDR3: CASSVGGMNTEAFF. As DNA, the CDR3 is TGTGCCAGCAGCGTTGGAGGTATGAACACTGAAGCTTTCTTT. The gene calls are TRBV9 and TRBJ1-1; D unresolved. The germline V gene encodes CDR1 SGDLS and CDR2 YYNGEE. This CDR3 spans 14 amino acids. V shed 2 bases and J shed 0 bases, with 8 bases lying between them.

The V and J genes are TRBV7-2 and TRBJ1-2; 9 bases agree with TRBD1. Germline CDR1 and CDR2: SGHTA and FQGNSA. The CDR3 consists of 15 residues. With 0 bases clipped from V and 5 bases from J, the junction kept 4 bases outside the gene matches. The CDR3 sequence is CASSLAGTGRYGYTF. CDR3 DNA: TGTGCCAGCAGCTTAGCGGGGACAGGGAGGTATGGCTACACCTTC.

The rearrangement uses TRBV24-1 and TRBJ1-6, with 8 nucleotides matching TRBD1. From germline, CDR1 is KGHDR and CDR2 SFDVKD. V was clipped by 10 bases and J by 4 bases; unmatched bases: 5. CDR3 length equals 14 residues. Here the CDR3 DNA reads TGTGCCACGGGACAGGAGACATATAATTCACCCCTCCACTTT. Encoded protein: CATGQETYNSPLHF.

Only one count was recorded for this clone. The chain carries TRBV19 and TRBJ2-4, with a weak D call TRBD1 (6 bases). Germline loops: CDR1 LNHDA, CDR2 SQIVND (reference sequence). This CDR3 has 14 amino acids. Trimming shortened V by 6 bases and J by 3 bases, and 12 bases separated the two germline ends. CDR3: CASSQGRNKNIQYF. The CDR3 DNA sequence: TGTGCCAGTAGCCAGGGGCGGAACAAAAACATTCAGTACTTC.

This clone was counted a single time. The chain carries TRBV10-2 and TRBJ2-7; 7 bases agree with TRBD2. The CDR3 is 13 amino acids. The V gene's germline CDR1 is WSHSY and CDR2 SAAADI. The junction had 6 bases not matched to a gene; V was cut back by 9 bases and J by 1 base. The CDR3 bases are TGCGCCAGTTTGAGCGGGGAGTCCTACGAGCAGTACTTC. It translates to CASLSGESYEQYF.

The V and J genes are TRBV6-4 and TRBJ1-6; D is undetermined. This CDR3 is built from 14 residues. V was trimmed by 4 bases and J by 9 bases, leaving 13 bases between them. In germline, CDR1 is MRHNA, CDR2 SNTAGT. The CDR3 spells CASSAEGGFSPLHF. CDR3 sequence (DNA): TGTGCCAGCAGTGCCGAGGGCGGATTTTCACCCCTCCACTTT.

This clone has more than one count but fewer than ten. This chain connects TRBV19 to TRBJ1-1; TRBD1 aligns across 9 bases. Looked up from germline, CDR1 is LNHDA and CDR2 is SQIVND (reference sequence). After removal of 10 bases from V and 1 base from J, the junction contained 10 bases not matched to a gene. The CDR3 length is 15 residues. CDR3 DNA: TGTGCCACCTCGGAGACAGGGGGTCCGAACACTGAAGCTTTCTTT. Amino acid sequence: CATSETGGPNTEAFF.

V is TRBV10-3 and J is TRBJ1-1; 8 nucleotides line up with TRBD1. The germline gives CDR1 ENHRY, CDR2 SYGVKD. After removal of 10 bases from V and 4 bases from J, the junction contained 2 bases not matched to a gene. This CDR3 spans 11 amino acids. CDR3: CANGQGTEAFF. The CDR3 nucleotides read TGTGCCAACGGACAGGGCACTGAAGCTTTCTTT.

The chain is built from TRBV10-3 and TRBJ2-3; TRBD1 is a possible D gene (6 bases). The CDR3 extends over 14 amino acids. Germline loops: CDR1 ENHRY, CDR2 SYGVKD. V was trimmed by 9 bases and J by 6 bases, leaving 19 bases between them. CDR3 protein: CAMGEGGYLDTQYF. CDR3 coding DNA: TGTGCCATGGGGGAAGGGGGTTATTTGGATACGCAGTATTTT.